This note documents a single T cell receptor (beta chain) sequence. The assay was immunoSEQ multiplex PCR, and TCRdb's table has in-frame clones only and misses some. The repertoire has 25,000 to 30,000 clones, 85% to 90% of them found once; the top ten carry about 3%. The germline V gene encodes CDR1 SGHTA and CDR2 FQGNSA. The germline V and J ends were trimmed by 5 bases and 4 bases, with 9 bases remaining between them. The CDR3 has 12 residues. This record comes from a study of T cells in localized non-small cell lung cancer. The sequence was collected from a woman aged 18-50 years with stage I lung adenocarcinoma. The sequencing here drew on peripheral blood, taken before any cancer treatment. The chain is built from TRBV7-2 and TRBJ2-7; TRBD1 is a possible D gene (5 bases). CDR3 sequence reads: CASSTQGYEQYF. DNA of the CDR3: TGTGCCAGCAGCACGCAGGGTTACGAGCAGTACTTC.